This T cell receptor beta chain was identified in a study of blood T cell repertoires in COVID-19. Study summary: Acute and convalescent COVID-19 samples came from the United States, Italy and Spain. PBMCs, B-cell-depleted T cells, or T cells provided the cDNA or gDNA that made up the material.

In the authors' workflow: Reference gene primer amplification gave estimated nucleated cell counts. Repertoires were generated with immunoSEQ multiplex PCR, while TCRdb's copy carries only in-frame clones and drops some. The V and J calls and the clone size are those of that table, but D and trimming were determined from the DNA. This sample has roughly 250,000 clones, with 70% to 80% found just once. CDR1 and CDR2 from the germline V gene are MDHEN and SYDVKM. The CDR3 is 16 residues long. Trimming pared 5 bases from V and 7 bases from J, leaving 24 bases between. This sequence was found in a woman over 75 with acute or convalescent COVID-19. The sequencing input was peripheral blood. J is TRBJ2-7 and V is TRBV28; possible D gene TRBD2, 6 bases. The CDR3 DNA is TGTGCCAGCAGTCTTTATCGGGTGAGGTGGGGGGAAGAGCAGTACTTC. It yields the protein CASSLYRVRWGEEQYF. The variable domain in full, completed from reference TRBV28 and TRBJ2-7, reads DVKVTQSSRYLVKRTGEKVFLECVQDMDHENMFWYRQDPGLGLRLIYFSYDVKMKEKGDIPEGYSVSREKKERFSLILESASTNQTSMYLCASSLYRVRWGEEQYFGPGTRLTVT.